This is a list of T cell receptor beta chains from one sample in a study of cytomegalovirus exposure and HLA in healthy donors. Data came from immunoSEQ multiplex PCR; TCRdb stores just in-frame clones and leaves some out. Recorded for this sample: tens of thousands of clones. Sequencing was done on a sample of PBMCs. The receptor source for this set is a female donor in good health and CMV-seropositive. CDR3s include the opening cysteine and the closing phenylalanine or tryptophan. The D gene is left open where the match is weak.

length	V	D	J	CDR3	DNA
14	TRBV18	-	TRBJ1-1	CASSPAAGNTEAFF	TGTGCCAGCTCACCGGCGGCCGGGAACACTGAAGCTTTCTTT
16	TRBV9	-	TRBJ2-7	CASSAGSRSPAYEQYF	TGTGCCAGCAGCGCCGGATCGCGGTCCCCCGCCTACGAGCAGTACTTC
15	TRBV28	-	TRBJ2-7	CASSYILGRPYEQYF	TGTGCCAGCAGTTATATATTGGGCAGGCCCTACGAGCAGTACTTC
15	TRBV5-1	TRBD1	TRBJ1-1	CASSSTRQGNTEAFF	TGCGCCAGCAGCTCCACCAGACAGGGGAACACTGAAGCTTTCTTT
15	TRBV27	TRBD1	TRBJ1-1	CASSLYPGGHPEAFF	TGTGCCAGCAGTTTATACCCAGGGGGCCACCCTGAAGCTTTCTTT
14	TRBV29-1	-	TRBJ2-2	CSVARQTDTGELFF	TGCAGCGTCGCCAGACAAACCGACACCGGGGAGCTGTTTTTT
12	TRBV25-1	TRBD1	TRBJ2-1	CASSVTGSEQFF	TGTGCCAGCAGTGTGACAGGGTCGGAGCAGTTCTTC
16	TRBV18	TRBD2	TRBJ2-1	CASSPKGLAEYNEQFF	TGTGCCAGCTCACCGAAGGGACTAGCGGAGTACAATGAGCAGTTCTTC
15	TRBV5-1	-	TRBJ2-1	CASSERSGLPNEQFF	TGCGCCAGCAGCGAGCGGAGCGGGCTTCCAAATGAGCAGTTCTTC
14	TRBV11-3	TRBD2	TRBJ2-7	CASSLTSSGYEQYF	TGTGCCAGCAGCTTGACTTCTAGCGGCTACGAGCAGTACTTC
16	TRBV12-2	-	TRBJ1-5	CASRLAYDRGWGPQHF	TGTGCAAGTCGCTTAGCATACGACAGGGGCTGGGGGCCCCAGCATTTT
17	TRBV19	-	TRBJ2-3	CASSISPGTTSTDKQYF	TGTGCCAGTAGTATAAGTCCCGGGACAACCAGCACAGATAAGCAGTATTTT
14	TRBV28	TRBD1	TRBJ2-7	CASSLRWTGGEQYF	TGTGCCAGCAGTTTACGGTGGACAGGGGGCGAGCAGTACTTC
13	TRBV6-5	-	TRBJ1-3	CASLGSSGNTIYF	TGTGCCAGCTTGGGGAGCTCTGGAAACACCATATATTTT
15	TRBV4-1	-	TRBJ2-7	CASSQEAIAAYEQYF	TGCGCCAGCAGCCAGGAAGCAATAGCGGCCTACGAGCAGTACTTC
21	TRBV19	-	TRBJ1-2	CASSIDPGPMDSSGLNYGYTF	TGTGCCAGTAGTATAGATCCGGGACCCATGGACAGCTCGGGTCTAAACTATGGCTACACCTTC
15	TRBV19	-	TRBJ1-5	CASSIVESLHQPQHF	TGTGCCAGTAGTATTGTGGAGTCTTTACATCAGCCCCAGCATTTT
14	TRBV2	-	TRBJ2-3	CASRRRGSTDTQYF	TGTGCCAGCAGGCGCAGGGGTAGCACAGATACGCAGTATTTT
15	TRBV18	TRBD1	TRBJ1-5	CASSRGQEGNQPQHF	TGTGCCAGCTCACGCGGACAGGAGGGGAATCAGCCCCAGCATTTT
15	TRBV4-3	-	TRBJ1-6	CASSQDRGWGSPLHF	TGCGCCAGCAGCCAAGACAGGGGTTGGGGTTCACCCCTCCACTTT
13	TRBV10-3	TRBD1	TRBJ1-6	CASTGTASSPLHF	TGTGCCTCTACCGGGACAGCTTCTTCACCCCTCCACTTT
14	TRBV9	-	TRBJ2-3	CASSVDRNTDTQYF	TGTGCCAGCAGCGTGGACAGAAACACAGATACGCAGTATTTT
14	TRBV7-9	-	TRBJ1-1	CASSEEGDNTEAFF	TGTGCCAGCAGCGAAGAGGGGGATAACACTGAAGCTTTCTTT
15	TRBV9	TRBD1	TRBJ2-7	CASSLTTGQGYEQYF	TGTGCCAGCAGCTTAACCACGGGACAGGGTTACGAGCAGTACTTC
17	TRBV7-6	TRBD2	TRBJ2-5	CASSLARRLAGQETQYF	TGTGCCAGCAGCTTAGCGCGGAGACTAGCGGGTCAGGAGACCCAGTACTTC
14	TRBV6-6	-	TRBJ1-5	CASEWTNLNQPQHF	TGTGCCAGCGAGTGGACAAACCTCAATCAGCCCCAGCATTTT
15	TRBV18	TRBD2	TRBJ2-3	CASSPLAEPTDTQYF	TGTGCCAGCTCACCCCTAGCGGAACCCACAGATACGCAGTATTTT
14	TRBV6-5	-	TRBJ1-2	CASSYGGKSNGYTF	TGTGCCAGCAGTTATGGAGGGAAATCGAATGGCTACACCTTC
14	TRBV19	-	TRBJ2-1	CASSIGGMGNEQFF	TGTGCCAGTAGTATCGGCGGGATGGGGAATGAGCAGTTCTTC
14	TRBV6-5	TRBD1	TRBJ1-2	CASRTQQGNYGYTF	TGTGCCAGCAGGACTCAACAGGGGAACTATGGCTACACCTTC
19	TRBV28	TRBD1	TRBJ1-5	CASSLCLIQGASSNQPQHF	TGTGCCAGCAGTTTATGCCTTATACAGGGGGCTTCTTCCAATCAGCCCCAGCATTTT
11	TRBV20-1	-	TRBJ1-1	CSAKRQDEAFF	TGCAGTGCAAAAAGACAGGACGAAGCTTTCTTT
14	TRBV7-2	-	TRBJ2-7	CASSFLATNAEQYF	TGTGCCAGCAGCTTCCTAGCTACGAACGCCGAGCAGTACTTC
15	TRBV7-9	-	TRBJ1-6	CASSFEGRPGSPLHF	TGTGCCAGCAGCTTCGAGGGGAGGCCTGGATCACCCCTCCACTTT
13	TRBV28	TRBD1	TRBJ2-7	CASRQGALGEQYF	TGTGCCAGCAGACAGGGGGCACTGGGCGAGCAGTACTTC
14	TRBV19	-	TRBJ1-1	CASTSGRGGTEAFF	TGTGCCAGTACCTCGGGGAGGGGGGGCACTGAAGCTTTCTTT
12	TRBV28	-	TRBJ1-1	CASSLDRLEAFF	TGTGCCAGCAGTCTAGATCGGTTGGAAGCTTTCTTT
21	TRBV28	TRBD2	TRBJ2-1	CASSLGIAFVIRAGPYNEQFF	TGTGCCAGCAGTTTAGGAATAGCCTTCGTAATTCGAGCGGGGCCTTACAATGAGCAGTTCTTC
16	TRBV28	TRBD2	TRBJ2-1	CASSSVGGSSYNEQFF	TGTGCCAGCAGTTCTGTGGGGGGGAGCTCCTACAATGAGCAGTTCTTC
12	TRBV6-5	-	TRBJ1-1	CASSRMNTEAFF	TGTGCCAGCAGCAGAATGAACACTGAAGCTTTCTTT
11	TRBV28	-	TRBJ2-7	CASSSLYEQYF	TGTGCCAGCAGTTCCCTCTACGAGCAGTACTTC
14	TRBV6-5	TRBD1	TRBJ2-1	CASKGPGGRNEQFF	TGTGCCAGCAAGGGACCAGGGGGTAGAAATGAGCAGTTCTTC
12	TRBV7-9	-	TRBJ2-1	CASSLDASWQFF	TGTGCCAGCAGCTTAGACGCTAGCTGGCAGTTCTTC
15	TRBV28	TRBD1	TRBJ2-7	CASSLGTAQTYEQYF	TGTGCCAGCAGTCTAGGGACAGCCCAAACCTACGAGCAGTACTTC
14	TRBV25-1	-	TRBJ2-7	CASTPRGAFYEQYF	TGTGCCAGCACACCCAGGGGGGCATTCTACGAGCAGTACTTC
14	TRBV5-4	-	TRBJ2-7	CASSLGRTTNEQYF	TGTGCCAGCAGCTTGGGTAGGACTACTAACGAGCAGTACTTC
17	TRBV9	-	TRBJ1-2	CASSPRDSFVANYGYTF	TGTGCCAGCAGCCCACGGGACTCTTTTGTAGCTAACTATGGCTACACCTTC
15	TRBV5-6	TRBD1	TRBJ1-5	CASSLGDRPNQPQHF	TGTGCCAGCAGCTTGGGGGACAGGCCCAATCAGCCCCAGCATTTT